The source of this TCR beta chain is a study of T cells in Graves' hyperthyroidism and ophthalmopathy (dated by TCRdb to about 2019). Background on the whole study: Peripheral blood was sampled at the time of initial diagnosis, prior to any treatment. An independent validation cohort of around 19 hyperthyroidism patients and over 15 patients who later progressed to ophthalmopathy tested prospective prediction of ophthalmopathy. To identify TCR V-J signatures that set the groups apart, the researchers used a discovery cohort of more than 95 patients, made up of 40 to 45 with Graves' ophthalmopathy and some 56 with stable Graves' hyperthyroidism. The study also compared thyroid tissue and blood T-cell repertoires from roughly 6 Graves' hyperthyroidism patients. Following sampling, methimazole starting at 30 mg daily was given to hyperthyroidism patients, and high-dose intravenous methylprednisolone was given to ophthalmopathy patients. According to the paper, TCR Vbeta CDR3 sequencing was carried out on over 130 peripheral blood samples, which came from some 41 ophthalmopathy, around 74 hyperthyroidism and approximately 17 progressor patients. The approximately 100 discovery patients were randomly divided into training and test sets at a 7:3 ratio. On the study overall, not on this receptor specifically: Sample size was not statistically predetermined, and blinding of investigators to group allocation was not performed. Most expanded thyroid clonotypes (frequency above 0.001) were also found in blood, which suggests that blood repertoires may mirror thyroid immune responses. In validation, the model predicted progression to ophthalmopathy with 55% to 71% sensitivity and about 72% specificity, a median of approximately 6.5 months before onset. Ophthalmopathy was separated from stable hyperthyroidism by a 13 V-J signature model, with around 90% sensitivity and roughly 81% specificity obtained in cross-validation and 80%/75% obtained in testing.

The TCR beta CDR3 regions were amplified from RNA transcripts. The first round of RT-PCR for the TCR CDR3 was performed with the HTBI primer set and the Qiagen OneStep RT-PCR kit. The libraries were constructed in a second round of multiplex PCR and then size-selected and purified. Libraries were sequenced paired-end with 100 bp reads on an Illumina HiSeq2000. The original pipeline was this. Raw data were processed with SOAPnuke, discarding reads with adapters, uncalled bases, mean Phred below 15, or no exact constant-primer or identifier match. High-quality paired reads were merged with COPE v1.2.5, and unique nucleotide sequences were defined as clonotypes. Clonotypes were aligned to IMGT TRBV, TRBD and TRBJ reference segments using MiTCR v1.1. The analysis included only V-J combinations with a frequency above 0.0001, which together covered over 98% of the repertoires. The TCS score was defined as F50 (clonal expansion) divided by E x V (chaos), with BLOSUM62-based TCRdist calculated between CDR3 peptides within each V-J. Welch's t-statistics and random forest reduced fewer than 600 V-J features to under 15, which were used in a naive Bayes classifier (R e1071). In TCRdb, the public reads were trimmed at Q25 with fastp and aligned with MiXCR, with productive beta chains retained. Each CDR3 protein gets just one entry, which takes the most common genes and DNA from the rows behind it. These V and J calls originate from TCRdb's pipeline instead of the authors' own analysis. The sample table contains 660,000 or so distinct CDR3 sequences; only one count was recorded for around 21% of them. Jointly, the top ten make up under 35% of the sample.

Measured from the cysteine to the phenylalanine, the CDR3 is 13 residues long. The CDR3 DNA has 39 bases and is translated from base 1. CDR1 DFQATT and CDR2 SNEGSKA are derived from the germline V gene (reference sequence). Deletion took 4 bases off V and 3 bases off J, with a span of 13 bases between the germline ends. Ophthalmopathy patients had moderately to severely active disease, with a Clinical Activity Score of 3 or more, a NOSPECS grade of 4 or more, and a disease duration of less than 3 months. Exclusion was applied to patients with uncontrolled infections, other autoimmune diseases, pregnancy or lactation. Clinical symptoms, serum thyroxine and TRAb, thyroid ultrasound, and orbital computed tomography formed the basis for the diagnoses. PBMCs were separated from roughly 10 ml of fresh peripheral blood using Ficoll-Paque density gradient centrifugation. Trizol reagent was used to extract total RNA, and RNA quality was then checked on an Agilent 2100 Bioanalyzer.

As regards this clonotype: What this receptor recognizes is not known. One base away there is no much larger clone; base qualities are not given.

Sequencing was carried out using blood. The sequence is built from TRBV20-1 and TRBJ2-7, with a tentative D gene TRBD2 over 6 matching bases. The receptor comes from a man in his thirties or forties with Graves' ophthalmopathy. The CDR3 has the sequence CSATIAEDYEQYF. The nucleotides are TGCAGTGCTACAATAGCGGAGGACTACGAGCAGTACTTC.